This TCR beta chain originates from a study of T cell repertoires in cytomegalovirus infection (dated 2019 in TCRdb). In the study overall: Peptide stimulations targeted recently identified HLA-C-restricted CMV epitopes, whose presentation resists viral immunomodulation, together with well-studied HLA-B-restricted epitopes. Donor HLA type was relevant to the analysis, because carriage of CMV infection together with the matching HLA type was indicated by public TCR beta signatures.

What the research found in general, with its limitations: In both this cohort and an independent cohort of some 370 donors, the cumulative frequency of public TCR beta family members distinguished carriers of CMV infection plus the relevant HLA type. The ex vivo response was dominated by HLA-C-restricted CMV-specific TCR beta clonotypes, which also provided the single most frequent clonotype in two of eight donors.

The sample's treatment or condition label, decoded: in vitro stimulation with specific CMV peptide epitopes to enrich CMV-specific T cells. These reads were obtained on an Illumina HiSeq 1500. TCRdb reran the public reads through fastp at Q25 and MiXCR, keeping productive beta chains. Rows merge per CDR3 protein into single entries with the most common DNA and genes. Here the sample has roughly 990,000 distinct CDR3 sequences; less than 35% occur a single time. The ten largest clones capture over 13% of the sample. Turning to this clonotype: Its target antigen remains unknown. No clone much larger than this one lies a single base away; base qualities are absent.

The material sequenced was cultured CD8+ T cells from PBMCs, taken from culture after CMV antigen stimulation. The sequence derives from a human donor in good health (CMV status not recorded). Some clones in this sample may be carry-over from other donors' samples.

The CDR3 here reads CASKPERAFEAFF. The DNA reads as follows: TGTGCCAGCAAACCGGAGCGGGCATTTGAAGCTTTCTTT. The sequence is built from TRBV12-3 or TRBV12-4 and TRBJ1-1; confidence is insufficient to name the D gene. V is cut by 7 bases and J by 7 bases, and the space between the germline ends is 16 bases. CDR3 length: 13 amino acids, cysteine to phenylalanine. Only the CDR3 part of the read is kept: 39 bases, read in frame from the first base.